This T cell receptor (beta chain) comes out of a study of T cells after yellow fever vaccination. Study-level results: The study noted that FACS-sorted repertoires could contain abundant clonotypes contaminating from the bulk population. The secondary response was weaker but peaked faster, day 5 versus 15. CD4 and CD8 compartments shared a small share of clonotypes, likely from convergent recombination.

Via MiXCR, TCRdb re-called the 5' RACE reads, giving one row per CDR3 protein. The sample has 500,000 to 650,000 distinct CDR3 sequences; roughly a sixth are singletons. As concerns this clonotype: The antigen is unknown.

This TCR was sampled from a man between 18 and 35 years old who received the YFV17D yellow fever vaccine. The sample was PBMCs, taken 5 days after the first yellow fever vaccination.

The CDR3 reads CSAIDGTRNEQYV. In DNA, the CDR3 is TGCAGTGCTATAGACGGGACGAGGAACGAGCAGTACGTC. The chain uses TRBV20-1 and TRBJ2-7; either TRBD1 or TRBD2 may fit D (5 bases each). Germline-derived CDR1 and CDR2 are DFQATT and SNEGSKA (reference sequence). This CDR3 has 13 residues. Trimming left V 4 bases short and J 5 bases short, with 15 bases between.